This TCR beta chain is drawn from a study of Ad26.COV2.S vaccination and SARS-CoV-2 variants. About the study: Administration of Ad26.COV2.S was intramuscular, either once or twice 56 days apart. Study-wide results and limits: People given the vaccine had a wider spike-specific TCR breadth than placebo recipients did.

Documented treatment: around 19 received Ad26.COV2.S at low or high dose, single or two shots; about 5 received placebo; per-sample allocation not given. Day 63 after the first injection of vaccine or placebo was the sampling time. Built on an Ad26 vector, the vaccine expressed Wuhan-strain SARS-CoV-2 spike. Using immunoSEQ multiplex PCR, the repertoire was profiled, and TCRdb retains in-frame clones only, with some absent. The table lists under 600,000 clones, nearly 90% of them singletons. As regards this clone: The antigen remains unidentified.

V dropped 1 base and J dropped 7 bases, with 14 bases sitting between them. This CDR3 region has 15 residues. Germline CDR1 SEHNR, CDR2 FQNEAQ (reference sequence). The J gene is TRBJ2-1, the V gene TRBV7-9; D perhaps matches TRBD2 (6 bases). Source: peripheral blood, taken in a trial of Ad26.COV2.S vaccine versus placebo. This receptor was taken from a person aged 18-60 years who received the Ad26.COV2.S COVID-19 vaccine or a placebo. In nucleotides, the CDR3 is TGTGCCAGCAGCTTAGGGTTTAGCGGAGGGAATGAGCAGTTCTTC. Translation gives CASSLGFSGGNEQFF.